This T cell receptor beta chain was profiled in a study of OX40 agonist ivuxolimab in advanced cancers. The data were produced by immunoSEQ multiplex PCR, yet TCRdb's version contains in-frame clones alone and is incomplete. The table shows some 57,000 clones, with roughly 90% occurring only once. The germline gives CDR1 SNHLY, CDR2 FYNNEI. With 1 base removed from V and 4 bases from J, the gap between germline ends came to 8 bases. The CDR3 contains 14 residues. Findings of the study overall: Among T cells, CD8+ cells averaged more expanded clones than CD4+ cells.

Comment on this clone: The target antigen is unknown.

V gene TRBV2 combines with J gene TRBJ1-5, with D unresolved. The source of this sequence is an adult with an advanced solid tumor such as melanoma, head and neck, liver or kidney cancer. Material: CD4+ or CD8+ T cells sorted from blood, obtained in a trial of the OX40 agonist ivuxolimab. This chain's CDR3 is CASSEESGNQPQHF. DNA for the CDR3: TGTGCCAGCAGTGAAGAGTCGGGGAATCAGCCCCAGCATTTT.